What follows is one T cell receptor beta chain and its context. The specificity of this receptor is unknown. Base qualities are not provided; no much larger clone lies one nucleotide away. The data derive from a study of T cell responses to AZD1222 COVID-19 vaccine (dated by TCRdb to the early 2020s). At the level of the whole study: Because spike-specific TCR depth and breadth did not differ between the two schedules, AZD1222 recipients who got a second dose at roughly 4 weeks were pooled with those who got a second dose at roughly 12 weeks. A total of 233 trial participants underwent TCR sequencing, of whom roughly 210 received two doses of AZD1222 and some 25 received two doses of the MenACWY control vaccine. Trial participants were enrolled by age into 18-55, 56-69 and 70-plus year subgroups, with 148, 28 and 57 TCR-sequenced participants respectively.

What the time point label conveys for this sample: baseline before first vaccination. The vaccinee samples were drawn from two UK trials, COV001 and COV002, one of which was a single-blind randomized controlled phase 2/3 trial testing AZD1222 (ChAdOx1 nCoV-19) in healthy adults. For TCRbeta chain sequencing, PBMC samples were collected from trial participants at day 0 and at day 28 after the second dose. The CDR3 regions of human TCRbeta chains were analyzed by immunosequencing. Per the authors' processing: Repertoire TCRs were matched against a reference library of SARS-CoV-2-specific TCRs generated with the MIRA antigen-specificity platform. Breadth meant the fraction of unique TCRs that were SARS-CoV-2-associated, whereas depth meant the fraction of total T cells that were SARS-CoV-2-associated. Using the MIRA data, each spike-specific TCR was mapped to the spike region that the TCR reacts to and placed in a CD4 or CD8 class. Log10-transformed breadth and depth values were compared by one-way ANOVA with Sidak's multiple comparisons tests. TCRdb limited this immuneACCESS table to in-frame rearrangements with V and J called. A share of clones is missing; checked studies link under half to unresolved V genes, and the rest is unexplained. V and J calls and clone size follow that table, whereas D and trimming were derived from the DNA. The sample includes about 76,000 clones, with more than 90% observed a single time. The ten most abundant clones make up approximately 4.2% of the sample.

Study-wide findings and limitations: Because no day 14 peak-response samples were available, repertoires were characterized only after the peak T cell response. After two AZD1222 doses, both the breadth and the depth of spike-specific TCRs were significantly higher than at day 0 and than in MenACWY recipients. Reportedly, close to half of the unique spike-specific TCRs recognized epitopes lying outside the regions that are mutated in the B.1.351 and B.1.1.7 variants. Vaccine-associated CD4 TCRs spanned the whole spike protein, with dominant responses in regions 160-218 and 743-854. Participants were mostly white British and included more females than males, and it was suggested by the authors that clonal diversity may have been underestimated. Conclusions about previously exposed vaccinees were limited because only six AZD1222 recipients were SARS-CoV-2 seropositive at baseline. In the small 56-69-year group, the increase in depth fell short of significance, most likely because of low power.

This sequence originates from an adult in good health. Here the sequenced sample was peripheral blood, taken on day 0 of AZD1222 vaccination.

The sequenced DNA is TGTGCCAGCAGCCAAGATCGACTAGCGGGTTCGAACACCGGGGAGCTGTTTTTT. Translated, this gives CASSQDRLAGSNTGELFF. The chain employs TRBV4-2 and TRBJ2-2, and TRBD2 aligns with 10 junction nucleotides. Compared with germline, V lacks 0 bases and J lacks 0 bases; bases without a gene match: 4. CDR1 and CDR2 were assigned from the germline V gene as LGHNA and YNFKEQ. From the cysteine through the phenylalanine, the CDR3 covers 18 amino acids. Just CDR3 DNA is preserved here, 54 bases in frame from base 1.